These T cell receptor beta chains were read from a single sample in a study of cytomegalovirus exposure and HLA in healthy donors. Assay used: immunoSEQ multiplex PCR; TCRdb lists only in-frame clones, some missing. The sample carries around 180,000 clones, 75% to 85% recorded once. The sample comprised PBMCs. Every receptor here comes from a woman between 45 and 60 years old in good health and CMV-seronegative. Each CDR3 is given with its conserved first and last residue. The D gene is left open where the match is weak. A row's size may be missing; if present it is once, few, many or a size class.

15	few	TRBV7-2	TRBJ1-5	TRBD1	TGTGCCAGCAGCCGAGGACAGGGGGGGTTTCAGCCCCAGCATTTT	CASSRGQGGFQPQHF
13	once	TRBV2	TRBJ2-4	NA	TGTGCCAGCACCGGGGGAGCCAAAAACATTCAGTACTTC	CASTGGAKNIQYF
13	once	TRBV2	TRBJ1-6	TRBD1	TGTGCCAGTACAGGGGCCAAATTTTCACCCCTCCACTTT	CASTGAKFSPLHF
14	NA	TRBV4-2	TRBJ2-7	TRBD1	TGTGCCAGCAGAATAAGGGACAGTTCCTACGAGCAGTACTTC	CASRIRDSSYEQYF
14	NA	TRBV9	TRBJ2-5	NA	TGTGCCAGCAGCCCCACGGGGGTCCTCGAGACCCAGTACTTC	CASSPTGVLETQYF
12	few	TRBV6-1	TRBJ1-2	NA	TGTGCCAGTTTTAGACAGGCCCATGGCTACACCTTC	CASFRQAHGYTF
14	once	TRBV5-4	TRBJ2-5	NA	TGTGCCAGCAGCTTGATCGGCGGCCAAGAGACCCAGTACTTC	CASSLIGGQETQYF
15	NA	TRBV4-1	TRBJ1-5	TRBD1	TGCGCCAGCAGCCTACTAGACAGGGGTAATCAGCCCCAGCATTTT	CASSLLDRGNQPQHF
14	NA	TRBV19	TRBJ1-1	TRBD1	TGTGCCGTAACTAGCCCGGGACAGACCACTGAAGCTTTCTTT	CAVTSPGQTTEAFF
16	once	TRBV19	TRBJ2-3	TRBD2	TGTGCCAGTAGTTCCTCTAGCGGGGCCGGGGGAGATACGCAGTATTTT	CASSSSSGAGGDTQYF
13	NA	TRBV6-5	TRBJ2-2	TRBD1	TGTGCCTCGGGACAGTCGAACACCGGGGAGCTGTTTTTT	CASGQSNTGELFF
15	NA	TRBV9	TRBJ1-3	TRBD1	TGTGCCAGCAGCGCCGGACAGGGTCTCGGAAACACCATATATTTT	CASSAGQGLGNTIYF
16	NA	TRBV19	TRBJ1-2	NA	TGTGCCAGTAGTAAGCTCGGGGTTGTTCTTGGCTATGGCTACACCTTC	CASSKLGVVLGYGYTF
13	few	TRBV6-6	TRBJ1-1	TRBD1	TGTGTCACCAGACAGGGATTGAACACTGAAGCTTTCTTT	CVTRQGLNTEAFF
16	NA	TRBV4-3	TRBJ2-5	TRBD2	TGCGCCAGCAGCCAAGATCCGACTAGCGGGAGTTATGAGCAGTACTTC	CASSQDPTSGSYEQYF
14	NA	TRBV7-2	TRBJ2-5	NA	TGTGCCAGCAGTTTGGCGGGGCAGGGAGAGACCCAGTACTTC	CASSLAGQGETQYF
14	NA	TRBV19	TRBJ1-5	NA	TGTGCCAGTAGTATAGTGGGTTCCCGGGAGCCCCAGCATTTT	CASSIVGSREPQHF
14	NA	TRBV11-2	TRBJ2-7	TRBD2	TGTGCCAGCAGCTTTCTAGCGGGAGTGCGCGAGCAGTACTTC	CASSFLAGVREQYF
14	NA	TRBV15	TRBJ1-2	NA	TGTGCCACCAGCAGAGATACAACGGGATATGGCTACACCTTC	CATSRDTTGYGYTF
12	NA	TRBV6-5	TRBJ2-5	NA	TGTGCCGGGGGCCGGACACAAGAGACCCAGTACTTC	CAGGRTQETQYF
13	NA	TRBV5-4	TRBJ1-2	NA	TGTGCCAGCAGCTTGGAGCCCTGGAGTGGCTACACCTTC	CASSLEPWSGYTF
18	NA	TRBV15	TRBJ1-5	TRBD1	TGTGCCACCAGCAGAGATACCCGCAGGGGGCGAGGCAATCAGCCCCAGCATTTT	CATSRDTRRGRGNQPQHF
14	NA	TRBV19	TRBJ1-2	NA	TGTGCCAGTAGTATTACGGCGGGGAACTATGGCTACACCTTC	CASSITAGNYGYTF
14	NA	TRBV5-1	TRBJ1-1	NA	TGCGCCAGCAGCCTACTTCAGGGGAACACTGAAGCTTTCTTT	CASSLLQGNTEAFF
14	NA	TRBV27	TRBJ1-4	NA	TGTGCCAGCAGTCGTAACAGGGCTAATGAAAAACTGTTTTTT	CASSRNRANEKLFF
11	NA	TRBV5-1	TRBJ2-5	NA	TGCGCCAGCAGGAGGGCGGAGACCCAGTACTTC	CASRRAETQYF
14	once	TRBV28	TRBJ2-7	NA	TGTGCCAGCACCGAACAGGGCAGCTCCTACGAGCAGTACTTC	CASTEQGSSYEQYF
11	NA	TRBV28	TRBJ1-1	NA	TGTGCCAGCACCAGGAACACTGAAGCTTTCTTT	CASTRNTEAFF
17	NA	TRBV9	TRBJ2-1	TRBD1	TGTGCCAGCAGCGTATTCGAGGGGACAGTTCCCTACAATGAGCAGTTCTTC	CASSVFEGTVPYNEQFF
17	NA	TRBV5-6	TRBJ1-3	NA	TGTGCCAGCAGCTTGGAGGCGGGTTGGAGCTCTGGAAACACCATATATTTT	CASSLEAGWSSGNTIYF
16	NA	TRBV18	TRBJ2-3	TRBD2	TGTGCCAGCTCACCCCTAGCGGGGGGTGGCACAGATACGCAGTATTTT	CASSPLAGGGTDTQYF
16	once	TRBV5-1	TRBJ2-7	TRBD2	TGCGCCAGCAGCTGGACGACTAGCGGGAGGCTCTACGAGCAGTACTTC	CASSWTTSGRLYEQYF
16	NA	TRBV18	TRBJ2-2	TRBD1	TGTGCCAGCTCACCCGGACAGGGTCGTAACACCGGGGAGCTGTTTTTT	CASSPGQGRNTGELFF
13	few	TRBV29-1	TRBJ2-7	NA	TGCAGCGCGAGTAGCGGCAGCTCCTACGAGCAGTACTTC	CSASSGSSYEQYF
14	NA	TRBV5-8	TRBJ1-5	TRBD1	TGTGCCAGCAGCCTAAGACAGGGGGCAAGGCCCCAGCATTTT	CASSLRQGARPQHF
15	NA	TRBV27	TRBJ1-2	TRBD1	TGTGCCAGCAGTTTATTCGAGGGGGCGAACTATGGCTACACCTTC	CASSLFEGANYGYTF
15	NA	TRBV19	TRBJ2-2	TRBD1	TGTGCCAGTAGTATAGAGGGACAGGGGGCCGGGGAGCTGTTTTTT	CASSIEGQGAGELFF
15	NA	TRBV7-6	TRBJ1-5	NA	TGTGCCAGCAGCTCCCGGGAGGGACCGAATCAGCCCCAGCATTTT	CASSSREGPNQPQHF
17	NA	TRBV6-1	TRBJ2-5	TRBD2	TGTGCCAGCAGTGATCGGGTAGGGACTAGCGGTCTTCGGACCCAGTACTTC	CASSDRVGTSGLRTQYF
14	NA	TRBV14	TRBJ1-3	NA	TGTGCCAGCAGCCAAGGGAGCTCTGGAAACACCATATATTTT	CASSQGSSGNTIYF
16	NA	TRBV5-8	TRBJ1-5	TRBD1	TGTGCCAGCAGCTTTCGGACAGGGCCATGGGAGCAGCCCCAGCATTTT	CASSFRTGPWEQPQHF
13	once	TRBV6-5	TRBJ1-1	NA	TGTGCCGCACTAGGCGGGGTGAACACTGAAGCTTTCTTT	CAALGGVNTEAFF
17	once	TRBV10-3	TRBJ2-2	TRBD1	TGTGCCATCAGTGAGTCGGGGAGACAGGGGAGCACCGGGGAGCTGTTTTTT	CAISESGRQGSTGELFF
14	NA	TRBV11-3	TRBJ2-7	TRBD1	TGTGCCAGCAGCTCGAGACAGGGAAACTACGAGCAGTACTTC	CASSSRQGNYEQYF
14	NA	TRBV5-4	TRBJ1-1	NA	TGTGCCAGCAGCCCCGGGCAGGGGAACACTGAAGCTTTCTTT	CASSPGQGNTEAFF
19	NA	TRBV15	TRBJ2-3	TRBD2	TGTGCCACCAGCAGCCGCGAACCGGGACTAGCGGGGGGGTGGGATACGCAGTATTTT	CATSSREPGLAGGWDTQYF
13	NA	TRBV7-2	TRBJ1-2	NA	TGTGCCAGCAGCTTAGGACAGACCTATGGCTACACCTTC	CASSLGQTYGYTF
15	NA	TRBV9	TRBJ1-6	NA	TGTGCCAGCAGCCCCCGGGAGGGCAGAAATTCACCCCTCCACTTT	CASSPREGRNSPLHF
15	NA	TRBV11-2	TRBJ2-3	TRBD1	TGTGCCAGCAGCCCGGGACAGGGGGTGCCAGATACGCAGTATTTT	CASSPGQGVPDTQYF
15	NA	TRBV28	TRBJ2-7	TRBD2	TGTGCCAGCAGTTTAAGGACTAGCGCCAGCTACGAGCAGTACTTC	CASSLRTSASYEQYF
15	NA	TRBV5-6	TRBJ2-5	NA	TGTGCCAGCAGCCAAGCGACGGCCCTCCAAGAGACCCAGTACTTC	CASSQATALQETQYF
15	few	TRBV5-1	TRBJ2-2	NA	TGCGCCAGCAATCGGCAGGGTCGGGACACCGGGGAGCTGTTTTTT	CASNRQGRDTGELFF
15	NA	TRBV14	TRBJ1-1	TRBD1	TGTGCCAGCAGCCAGTACAGGGGGCCGAACACTGAAGCTTTCTTT	CASSQYRGPNTEAFF
15	NA	TRBV6-5	TRBJ2-2	NA	TGTGCCAGCAGCCGGATGTCAGGCGACACCGGGGAGCTGTTTTTT	CASSRMSGDTGELFF
19	NA	TRBV21-1	TRBJ1-5	NA	TGTGCCAGCAGCTACGAGCAGCGGGGCAGACCGAGCGTCGATCAGCCCCAGCATTTT	CASSYEQRGRPSVDQPQHF